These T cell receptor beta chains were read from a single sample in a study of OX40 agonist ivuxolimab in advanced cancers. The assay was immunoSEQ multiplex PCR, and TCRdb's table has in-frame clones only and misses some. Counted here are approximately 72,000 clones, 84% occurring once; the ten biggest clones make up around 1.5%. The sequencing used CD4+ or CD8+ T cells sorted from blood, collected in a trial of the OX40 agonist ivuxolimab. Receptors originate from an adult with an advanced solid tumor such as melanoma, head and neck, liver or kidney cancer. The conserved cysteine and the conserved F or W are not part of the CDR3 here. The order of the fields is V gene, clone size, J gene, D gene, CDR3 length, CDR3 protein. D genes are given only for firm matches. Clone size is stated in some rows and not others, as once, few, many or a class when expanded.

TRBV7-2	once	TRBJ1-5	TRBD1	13	ASSPVDRGSQPQH
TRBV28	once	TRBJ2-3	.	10	ASGGSTDTQY
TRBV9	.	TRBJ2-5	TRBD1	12	ASSEAQGKETQY
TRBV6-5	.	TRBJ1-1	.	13	ASSYSARKNTEAF
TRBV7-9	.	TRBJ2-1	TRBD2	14	ASSLGLAGGLGEQF
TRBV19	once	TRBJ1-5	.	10	ATQGNNQPQH
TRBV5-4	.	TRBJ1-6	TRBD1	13	ASTRDRSYNSPLH
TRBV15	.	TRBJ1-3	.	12	ATSRDPGRNTIY
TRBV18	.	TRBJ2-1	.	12	ASSPSTVGNEQF
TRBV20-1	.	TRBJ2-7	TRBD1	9	SAQVQGYRY
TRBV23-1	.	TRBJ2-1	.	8	ASTNNEQF
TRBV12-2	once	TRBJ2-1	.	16	ASRGPKPGQGDPYEQF
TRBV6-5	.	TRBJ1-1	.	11	ASSYKHTAEAF
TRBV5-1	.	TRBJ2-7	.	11	ASSPTAAGEQY
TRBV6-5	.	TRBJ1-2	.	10	ASRGTPYGYT
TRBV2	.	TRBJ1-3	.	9	ASSERDTIY
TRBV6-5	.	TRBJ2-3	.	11	ASSESTAGSQY
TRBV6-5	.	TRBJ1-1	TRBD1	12	ASSAGTGGTEAF
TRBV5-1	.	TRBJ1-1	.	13	ASSIEGPLNTEAF
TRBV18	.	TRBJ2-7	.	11	ASSPAGDYEQY
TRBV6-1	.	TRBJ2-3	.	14	ASSDRWQTSVDTQY
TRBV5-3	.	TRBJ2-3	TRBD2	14	ARSTTSGRDTDTQY
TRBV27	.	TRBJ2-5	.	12	ASSYDREMGTQY
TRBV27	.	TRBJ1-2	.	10	ASSSGPLPYT
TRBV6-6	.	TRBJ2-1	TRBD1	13	ASRRQGATYNEQF
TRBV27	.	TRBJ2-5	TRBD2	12	ASSYLGEGETQY
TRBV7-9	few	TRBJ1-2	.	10	ASSLALYGYT
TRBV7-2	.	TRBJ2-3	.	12	ASSFGVQGDTQY
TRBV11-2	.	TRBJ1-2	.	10	ASSTYSYGYT
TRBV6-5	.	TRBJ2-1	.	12	ASSYQHPYNEQF